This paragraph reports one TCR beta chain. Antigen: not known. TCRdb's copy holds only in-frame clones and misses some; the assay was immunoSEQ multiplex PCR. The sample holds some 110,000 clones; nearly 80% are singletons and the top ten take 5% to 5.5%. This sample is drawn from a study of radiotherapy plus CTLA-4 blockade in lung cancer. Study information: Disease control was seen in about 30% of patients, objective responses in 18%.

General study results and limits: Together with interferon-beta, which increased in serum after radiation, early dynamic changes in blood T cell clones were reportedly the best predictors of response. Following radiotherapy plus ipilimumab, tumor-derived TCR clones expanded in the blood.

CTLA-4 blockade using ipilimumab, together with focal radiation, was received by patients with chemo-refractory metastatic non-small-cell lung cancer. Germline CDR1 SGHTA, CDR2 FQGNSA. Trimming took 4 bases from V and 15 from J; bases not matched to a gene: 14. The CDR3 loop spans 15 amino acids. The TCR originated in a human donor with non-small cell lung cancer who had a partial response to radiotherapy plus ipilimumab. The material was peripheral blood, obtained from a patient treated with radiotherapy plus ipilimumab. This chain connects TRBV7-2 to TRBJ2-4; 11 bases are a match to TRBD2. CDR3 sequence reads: CASSSGLAESHRGYF. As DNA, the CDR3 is TGTGCCAGCAGCTCGGGACTAGCGGAGTCCCATAGGGGGTACTTC.